This T cell receptor beta chain comes out of a study of follicular helper T cells after annual influenza vaccination (dated by TCRdb to about 2017). Describing the broader study: Blood was drawn on days 0, 7 and 28 after each seasonal influenza vaccination. One week after vaccination, a second recruited cohort of 12 to 13 subjects (Table S1) displayed a similar ICOS+CD38+ cTfh response. The 2013-2014 samples were cryopreserved, while the 2015 samples were processed right after collection. Multi-year samples were obtained from about six subjects, with two vaccination seasons covered for a few subjects and three seasons covered for two subjects. Some subjects were followed across successive annual vaccinations spanning the 2013-2014, 2014-2015 and 2015-2016 seasons to study recall of cTfh clones. What the study reported, not specific to this receptor: Day 7 ICOS+CD38+ clones were most often found later in ICOS-CD38- cTfh, suggesting that subset may serve as a memory reservoir. ICOS+CD38+ cTfh clonality correlated with the frequency of that population, and its change correlated with the change in circulating plasmablast frequency. Rare clonotypes could not be sampled because productive TCRB sequences were recovered from only roughly 9.5-22% of the analyzed cells. Successive annual vaccinations recalled a recurring oligoclonal ICOS+CD38+ cTfh response that included tetramer and AIM influenza-specific clonotypes.

Libraries were made using the immunoSEQ multiplex PCR assay. Adaptive Biotechnologies carried out TCRB amplification, library preparation, sequencing and preliminary bioinformatics at Survey level resolution. For TCRB sequencing, genomic DNA from sorted cTfh populations was amplified by multiplex PCR. The study's own analysis went as follows. Clonality was calculated in R as 1 minus normalized Shannon entropy, and the Gini index was computed with the R package ineq. The overlap score was defined as the summed counts of shared sequences divided by the total counts of all sequences in both compared samples. Fisher's exact test, with an assumed theoretical repertoire of 10^7 TCRB sequences, was used to assess the significance of shared clonotypes. This is the immuneACCESS table as TCRdb keeps it, with only in-frame sequences that have V and J called. A part of the clones is gone; compared with another copy, unresolved V genes explain less than half, and the rest is unexplained. V and J calls and clone size follow that table, whereas D and trimming were derived from the DNA. The sample table contains some 30,000 clones; only one count was recorded for more than 80% of them. Of the sample, around 1.2% is held by the ten largest clones.

This clone was observed a single time. There is no known antigen for this receptor. The input lacks base qualities; no much larger clone sits a single base away. Reading the label with the study, this specimen's time point is: 2014-2015 season, pre-vaccination. TCRB sequencing was used to follow sorted CD4 subsets from the blood of adults before and after they were given the seasonal inactivated influenza vaccine (Fluvarix). Subjects were considered eligible if community-dwelling and if influenza vaccine had not been received in the prior 6 months. Reasons for exclusion included contraindications to influenza vaccine, substance abuse, HIV/AIDS, active malignancy, immunomodulatory medication, and active illness such as respiratory infection. At each time point, somewhere between 40 and 100 mL of blood was taken. Non-naive CD4+CXCR5+PD-1+ cells were defined as circulating Tfh and were sorted into two fractions, ICOS+CD38+ and ICOS-CD38-. Ficoll-Paque PLUS or SepMate separation was used to isolate PBMC. Before DNA was extracted, the cell subsets were sorted from PBMC using a BD FACS Aria.

Via the germline V gene, CDR1 is SGHTA and CDR2 FQGNSA. V is pruned by 3 bases and J by 3 bases, leaving 10 bases of the junction without a gene match. Taken from cysteine to phenylalanine, the CDR3 has 16 residues. Just CDR3 DNA is preserved here, 48 bases in frame from base 1. This TCR was recovered from an adult who received the influenza vaccine. The chain is encoded by TRBV7-2 joined to TRBJ2-7; 8 central bases correspond to TRBD2. Material: CXCR5+ CD38- circulating T follicular helper cells from blood, obtained on the day of influenza vaccination. The cell subset or site label for this specimen denotes: circulating Tfh, non-naive CD4+CXCR5+PD-1+ (ICOS+CD38+ or ICOS-CD38-). The DNA sequence is TGTGCCAGCAGCTTCGGGAGGGGGGTACGAGGCTACGAGCAGTACTTC. Translated, this gives CASSFGRGVRGYEQYF.